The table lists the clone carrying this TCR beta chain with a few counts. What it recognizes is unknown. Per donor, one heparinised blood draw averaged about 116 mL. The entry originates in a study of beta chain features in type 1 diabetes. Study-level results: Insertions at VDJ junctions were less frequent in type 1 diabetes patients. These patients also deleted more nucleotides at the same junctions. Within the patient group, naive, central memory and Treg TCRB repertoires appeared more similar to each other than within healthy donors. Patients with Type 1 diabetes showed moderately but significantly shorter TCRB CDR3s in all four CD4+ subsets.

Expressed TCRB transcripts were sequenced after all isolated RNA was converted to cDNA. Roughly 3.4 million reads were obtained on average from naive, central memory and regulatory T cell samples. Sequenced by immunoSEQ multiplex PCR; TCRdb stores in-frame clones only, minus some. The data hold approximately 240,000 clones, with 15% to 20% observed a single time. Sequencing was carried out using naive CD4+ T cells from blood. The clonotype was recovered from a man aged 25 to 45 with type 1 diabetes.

CDR3 sequence (DNA): TGTGCCAGCGCGTCCCCGGGACGTAAAGCTTTCTTT. Its translation: CASASPGRKAFF. This chain joins TRBV28 and TRBJ1-1, with D possibly matching TRBD1 (5 bases). This CDR3 is 12 amino acids long. The V end was cut by 8 bases, the J end by 9 bases, with 16 bases between. Per the germline V gene, CDR1 is MDHEN and CDR2 is SYDVKM. The full variable domain, in which reference TRBV28 and TRBJ1-1 provide the parts outside the CDR3, is DVKVTQSSRYLVKRTGEKVFLECVQDMDHENMFWYRQDPGLGLRLIYFSYDVKMKEKGDIPEGYSVSREKKERFSLILESASTNQTSMYLCASASPGRKAFFGQGTRLTVV.